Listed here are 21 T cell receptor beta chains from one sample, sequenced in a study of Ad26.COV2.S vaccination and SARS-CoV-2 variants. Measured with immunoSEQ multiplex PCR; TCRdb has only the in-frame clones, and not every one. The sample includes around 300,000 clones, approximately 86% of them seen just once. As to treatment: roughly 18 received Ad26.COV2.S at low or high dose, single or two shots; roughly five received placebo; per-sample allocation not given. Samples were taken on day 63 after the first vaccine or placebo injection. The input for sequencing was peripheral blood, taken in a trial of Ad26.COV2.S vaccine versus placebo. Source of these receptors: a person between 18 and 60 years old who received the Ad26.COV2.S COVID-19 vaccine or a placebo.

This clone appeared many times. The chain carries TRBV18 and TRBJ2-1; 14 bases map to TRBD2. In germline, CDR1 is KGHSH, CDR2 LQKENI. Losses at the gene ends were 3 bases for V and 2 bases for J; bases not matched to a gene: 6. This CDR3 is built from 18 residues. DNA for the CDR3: TGTGCCAGCTCACCGGGGACTAGCGGGAGTGGGCCCTACAATGAGCAGTTCTTC. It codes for CASSPGTSGSGPYNEQFF.

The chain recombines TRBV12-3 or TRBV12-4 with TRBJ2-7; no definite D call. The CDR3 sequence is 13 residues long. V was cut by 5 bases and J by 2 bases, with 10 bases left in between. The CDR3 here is CASSPGSPYEQYF. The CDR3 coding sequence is TGTGCCAGCAGTCCAGGATCCCCCTACGAGCAGTACTTC.

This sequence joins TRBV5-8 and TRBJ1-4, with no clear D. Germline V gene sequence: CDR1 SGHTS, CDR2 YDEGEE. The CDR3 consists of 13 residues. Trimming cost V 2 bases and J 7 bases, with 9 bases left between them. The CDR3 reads CASSFSGLEKLFF. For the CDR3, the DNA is TGTGCCAGCAGCTTCAGCGGACTTGAAAAACTGTTTTTT. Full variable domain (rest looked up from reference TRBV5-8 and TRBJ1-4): EAGVTQSPTHLIKTRGQQATLRCSPISGHTSVYWYQQALGLGLQFLLWYDEGEERNRGNFPPRFSGRQFPNYSSELNVNALELEDSALYLCASSFSGLEKLFFGSGTQLSVL.

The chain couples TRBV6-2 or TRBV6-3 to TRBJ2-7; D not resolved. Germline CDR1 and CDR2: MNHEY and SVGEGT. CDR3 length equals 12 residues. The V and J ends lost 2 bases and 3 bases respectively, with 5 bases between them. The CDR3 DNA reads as TGTGCCAGCAGTTACATGTTCTACGAGCAGTACTTC. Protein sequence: CASSYMFYEQYF.

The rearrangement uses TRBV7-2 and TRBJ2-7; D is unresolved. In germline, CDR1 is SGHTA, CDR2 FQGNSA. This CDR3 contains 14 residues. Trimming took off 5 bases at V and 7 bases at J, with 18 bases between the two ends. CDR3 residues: CASSHLDHTVEQYF. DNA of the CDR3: TGTGCCAGCAGCCACCTCGACCATACGGTTGAGCAGTACTTC. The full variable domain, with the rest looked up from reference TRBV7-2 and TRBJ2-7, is GAGVSQSPSNKVTEKGKDVELRCDPISGHTALYWYRQSLGQGLEFLIYFQGNSAPDKSGLPSDRFSAERTGGSVSTLTIQRTQQEDSAVYLCASSHLDHTVEQYFGPGTRLTVT.

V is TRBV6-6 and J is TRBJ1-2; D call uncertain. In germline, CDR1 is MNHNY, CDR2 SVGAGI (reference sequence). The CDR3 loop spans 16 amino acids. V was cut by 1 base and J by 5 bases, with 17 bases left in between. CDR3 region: CASSYLDSENSYGYTF. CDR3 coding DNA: TGTGCCAGCAGTTACTTAGACTCGGAAAATTCTTATGGCTACACCTTC.

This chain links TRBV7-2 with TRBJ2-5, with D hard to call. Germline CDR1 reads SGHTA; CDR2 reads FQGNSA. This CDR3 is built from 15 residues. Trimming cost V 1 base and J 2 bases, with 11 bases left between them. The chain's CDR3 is CASSLVGHPQETQYF. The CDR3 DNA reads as TGTGCCAGCAGCTTAGTCGGGCACCCGCAAGAGACCCAGTACTTC.

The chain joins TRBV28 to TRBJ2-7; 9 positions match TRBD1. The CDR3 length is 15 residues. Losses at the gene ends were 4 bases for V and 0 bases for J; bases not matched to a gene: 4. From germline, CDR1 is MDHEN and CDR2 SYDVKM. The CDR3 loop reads CASSSGQGRSYEQYF. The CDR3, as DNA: TGTGCCAGCAGTTCGGGACAGGGTCGCTCCTACGAGCAGTACTTC.

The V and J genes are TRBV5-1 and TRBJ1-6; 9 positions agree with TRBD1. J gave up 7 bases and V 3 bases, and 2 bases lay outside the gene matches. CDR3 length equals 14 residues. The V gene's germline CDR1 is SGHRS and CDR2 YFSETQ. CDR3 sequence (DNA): TGCGCCAGCAGCTCCGGGACAGGGAATTCACCCCTCCACTTT. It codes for CASSSGTGNSPLHF.

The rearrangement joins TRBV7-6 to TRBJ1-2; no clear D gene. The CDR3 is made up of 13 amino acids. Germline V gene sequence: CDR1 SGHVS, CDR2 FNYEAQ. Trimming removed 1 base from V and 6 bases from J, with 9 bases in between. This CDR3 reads CASSLDQGNGYTF. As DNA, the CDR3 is TGTGCCAGCAGCTTAGACCAAGGAAATGGCTACACCTTC.

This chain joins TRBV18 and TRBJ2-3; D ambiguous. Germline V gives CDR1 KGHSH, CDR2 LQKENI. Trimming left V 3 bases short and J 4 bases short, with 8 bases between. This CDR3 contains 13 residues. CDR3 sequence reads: CASSPPGSDTQYF. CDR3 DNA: TGTGCCAGCTCACCCCCGGGTTCAGATACGCAGTATTTT.

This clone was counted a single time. This CDR3 reads CASRQTGYNSPLHF. The CDR3 DNA is TGTGCCAGCAGACAGACAGGATATAATTCACCCCTCCACTTT. This chain uses TRBV6-5 with TRBJ1-6; a weak D match, TRBD1 (6 bases). Trimming removed 6 bases from V and 4 bases from J, with 10 bases in between. The germline V gene has CDR1 MNHEY and CDR2 SVGAGI. The length of the CDR3 is 14 residues.

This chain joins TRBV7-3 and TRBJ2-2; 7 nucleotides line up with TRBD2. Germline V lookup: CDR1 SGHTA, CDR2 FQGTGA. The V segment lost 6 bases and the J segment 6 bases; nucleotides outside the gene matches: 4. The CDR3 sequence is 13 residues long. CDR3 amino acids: CASSSRGAGELFF. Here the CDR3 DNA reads TGTGCCAGCAGTTCTCGGGGGGCCGGGGAGCTGTTTTTT.

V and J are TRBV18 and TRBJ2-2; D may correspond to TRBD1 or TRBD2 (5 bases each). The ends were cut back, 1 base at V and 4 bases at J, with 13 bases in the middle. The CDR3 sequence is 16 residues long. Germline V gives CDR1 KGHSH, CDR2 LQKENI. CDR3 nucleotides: TGTGCCAGCTCACCACTCTTGGCAGGGAGCACCGGGGAGCTGTTTTTT. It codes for CASSPLLAGSTGELFF.

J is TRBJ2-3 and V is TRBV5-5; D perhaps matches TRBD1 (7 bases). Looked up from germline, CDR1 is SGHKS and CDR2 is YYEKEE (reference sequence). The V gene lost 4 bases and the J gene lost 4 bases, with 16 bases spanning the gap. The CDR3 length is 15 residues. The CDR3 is CASSRGGGSSDTQYF. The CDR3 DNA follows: TGTGCCAGCAGCCGAGGAGGGGGCAGTTCAGATACGCAGTATTTT.

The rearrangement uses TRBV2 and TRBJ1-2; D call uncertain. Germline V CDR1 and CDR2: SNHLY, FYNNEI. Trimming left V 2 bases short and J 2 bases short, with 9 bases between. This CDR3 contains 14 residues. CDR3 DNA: TGTGCCAGCAGTGAAAGGGAGGGCAACTATGGCTACACCTTC. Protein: CASSEREGNYGYTF. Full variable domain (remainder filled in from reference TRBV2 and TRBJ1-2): EPEVTQTPSHQVTQMGQEVILRCVPISNHLYFYWYRQILGQKVEFLVSFYNNEISEKSEIFDDQFSVERPDGSNFTLKIRSTKLEDSAMYFCASSEREGNYGYTFGSGTRLTVV.

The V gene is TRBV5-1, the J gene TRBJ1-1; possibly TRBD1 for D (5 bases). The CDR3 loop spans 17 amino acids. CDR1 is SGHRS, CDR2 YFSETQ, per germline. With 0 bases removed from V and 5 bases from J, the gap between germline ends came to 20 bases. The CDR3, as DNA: TGCGCCAGCAGCTTGGGGGACGGTCGCCCTACGAAGACTGAAGCTTTCTTT. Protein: CASSLGDGRPTKTEAFF.

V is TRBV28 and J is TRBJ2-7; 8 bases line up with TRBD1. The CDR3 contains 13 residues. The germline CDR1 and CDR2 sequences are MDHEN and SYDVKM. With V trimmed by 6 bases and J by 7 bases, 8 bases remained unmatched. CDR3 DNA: TGTGCCAGCAGCCCCCCCACAGGGGGAGAGCAGTACTTC. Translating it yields CASSPPTGGEQYF.

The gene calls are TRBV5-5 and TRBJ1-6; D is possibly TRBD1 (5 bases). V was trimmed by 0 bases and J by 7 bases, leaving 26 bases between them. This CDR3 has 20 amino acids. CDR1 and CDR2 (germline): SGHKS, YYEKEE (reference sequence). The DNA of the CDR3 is TGTGCCAGCAGCTTGGAAGTTGGGGGTGGGAGAGTGGCAATAAATTCACCCCTCCACTTT. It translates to CASSLEVGGGRVAINSPLHF.

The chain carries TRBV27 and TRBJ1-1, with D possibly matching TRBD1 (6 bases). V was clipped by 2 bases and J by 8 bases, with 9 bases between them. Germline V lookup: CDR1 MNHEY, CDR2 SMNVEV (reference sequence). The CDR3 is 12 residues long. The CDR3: CASSLRGSEAFF. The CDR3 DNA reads TGTGCCAGCAGTTTAAGGGGGTCAGAAGCTTTCTTT.

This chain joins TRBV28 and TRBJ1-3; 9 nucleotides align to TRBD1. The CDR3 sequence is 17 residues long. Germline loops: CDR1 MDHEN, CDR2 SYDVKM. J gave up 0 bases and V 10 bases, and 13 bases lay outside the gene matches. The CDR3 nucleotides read TGTGCCACCGGGACAGGGTATAGTGAGGGCTCTGGAAACACCATATATTTT. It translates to CATGTGYSEGSGNTIYF.